The 5 T cell receptor beta chains in this list originate from one sample, sequenced in a study of T cell clonality in common variable immunodeficiency. The table came from immunoSEQ multiplex PCR; TCRdb's copy has only in-frame clones and leaves some out. Sampling found tens of thousands of clones, none seen once. The sample was peripheral blood mononuclear cells. Receptors originate from a person between 18 and 75 years old in good health.

This clone showed up many times. The observed sequence ends 3 residues before the CDR3 terminus, with the missing tail filled in from the germline J gene. V usage is TRBV2 and J usage is TRBJ2-3; 11 nucleotides agree with TRBD2. This CDR3 is 18 amino acids long. V gave up 2 bases and J gave up 2 bases; unmatched junction bases: 9. Germline CDR1 is SNHLY and CDR2 is FYNNEI. The sequenced CDR3 bases are TGTGCCAGCAGTGAAAAGGGGCTTAGCGGGAGGGCCACAGATACG. Translating gives CASSEKGLSGRATDT. The whole CDR3 sequence is CASSEKGLSGRATDTQYF.

This clone appeared many times. The sequenced fragment ends 3 residues before the CDR3 boundary, so the rest is inferred from the germline J gene. The chain combines TRBV19 with TRBJ2-2; D not resolved. Germline V gene lookup returns CDR1 LNHDA and CDR2 SQIVND (reference sequence). V lost 5 bases to trimming and J lost 7 bases, with 17 bases between them. The CDR3 loop spans 15 amino acids. Incomplete CDR3 DNA: TGTGCCAGTAGTTCCGGGTACTACGGTGTCGGGGAG. Its translation is CASSSGYYGVGE. The whole CDR3 protein reads CASSSGYYGVGELFF.

This clone has more than one count but fewer than ten. The CDR3 DNA, read in part, is TGTGCCAGCAGCCGTCCGGACTTTACTGAA. Amino acids: CASSRPDFTE. The whole CDR3 region reads CASSRPDFTEAFF. The chain links TRBV7-9 to TRBJ1-1; D not resolved. The CDR3 end is not reached by the read, which stops 3 residues before it; the germline J gene fills it in. Looked up from germline, CDR1 is SEHNR and CDR2 is FQNEAQ (reference sequence). The CDR3 runs to 13 residues. V lost 5 bases and J lost 5, with 12 bases in between.

Many counts were recorded for this clone. The read stops 3 residues short of the end of the CDR3; the missing end is completed from the germline J gene. V and J are TRBV30 and TRBJ2-1; D is perhaps TRBD1 (6 bases). The germline V and J ends were trimmed by 4 bases and 8 bases, with 21 bases remaining between them. Germline V gives CDR1 GTSNPN, CDR2 SVGIG (reference sequence). The CDR3 length is 15 residues. The CDR3 loop reads CAWILEIKGVDEQFF. The part of the CDR3 DNA that was read is TGTGCCTGGATATTGGAGATAAAGGGGGTAGATGAG.

This clone has a count of ten or more. The read terminates 3 residues before the CDR3 end, so the remaining end is supplied by the germline J gene. This chain connects TRBV6-4 to TRBJ2-3, with TRBD2 matching over 8 bases. Germline loops: CDR1 MRHNA, CDR2 SNTAGT. Trimming took 0 bases from V and 4 from J; bases not matched to a gene: 3. The CDR3 is 15 residues long. CDR3 amino acids: CASSDSASGPDTQYF. CDR3 DNA, as far as it was read: TGTGCCAGCAGTGACTCGGCTAGCGGGCCAGATACG.